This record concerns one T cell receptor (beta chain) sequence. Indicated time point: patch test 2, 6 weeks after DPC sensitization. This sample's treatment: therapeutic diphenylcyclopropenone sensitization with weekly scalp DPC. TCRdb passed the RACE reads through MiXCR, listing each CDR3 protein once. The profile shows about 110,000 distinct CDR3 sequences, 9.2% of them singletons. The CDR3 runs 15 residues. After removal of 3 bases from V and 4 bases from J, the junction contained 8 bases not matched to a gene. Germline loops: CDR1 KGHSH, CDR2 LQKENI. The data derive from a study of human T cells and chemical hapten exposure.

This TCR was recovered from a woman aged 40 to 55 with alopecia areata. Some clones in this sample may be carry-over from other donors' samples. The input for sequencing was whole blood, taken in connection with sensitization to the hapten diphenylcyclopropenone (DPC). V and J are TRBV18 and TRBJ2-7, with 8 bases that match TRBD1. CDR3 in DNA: TGTGCCAGCTCACCCGGGACAGGTTATCTTTACGAGCAGTACTTC. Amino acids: CASSPGTGYLYEQYF.